Below, 6 T cell receptor beta chains from the same sample are listed, as sequenced in a study of T cells in Graves' hyperthyroidism and ophthalmopathy. The CDR3 regions of TCR beta were amplified from RNA transcripts. The HTBI primer set served for first-round RT-PCR of the TCR CDR3. Each CDR3 protein gets one entry after TCRdb re-called the multiplex PCR reads with MiXCR. This sample carries under 450,000 distinct CDR3 sequences, approximately 15% of them seen once, and the ten largest clones take roughly 13%. The sequencing sample was made of blood. The receptors come from a woman younger than 30 with Graves' hyperthyroidism.

The V gene is TRBV12-3 or TRBV12-4, the J gene TRBJ2-7; D may be TRBD1 (6 bases). CDR3 length equals 16 residues. Trimming pared 3 bases from V and 3 bases from J, leaving 18 bases between. The CDR3 DNA is TGTGCCAGCAGTTTGGGGCTTGGGGGCGACTACTACGAGCAGTACTTC. Translating it yields CASSLGLGGDYYEQYF.

This clonotype showed up many times. CDR3 coding DNA: TGTGCCAGCTCACCACGACAGGATGCCCGTGGCTACACCTTC. Amino acid sequence: CASSPRQDARGYTF. The V call is TRBV18, the J call TRBJ1-2; TRBD1 is a possible D gene (6 bases). CDR3 length: 14 residues. V was shortened by 1 base and J by 7 bases, with 13 bases between the two germline ends. Germline V gene lookup returns CDR1 KGHSH and CDR2 LQKENI.

This clonotype has ten or more counts. The V call is TRBV2, the J call TRBJ2-7; D is ambiguous. CDR1 and CDR2 (germline): SNHLY, FYNNEI. V was cut by 1 base and J by 9 bases, with 4 bases left in between. The CDR3 has 10 amino acids. The CDR3 coding sequence is TGTGCCAGCAGTGAAGACCGGCAGTACTTC. It codes for CASSEDRQYF.

This clonotype was observed a few times. The chain combines TRBV24-1 with TRBJ2-3; 8 nucleotides match TRBD1. This CDR3 has 15 amino acids. V lost 7 bases and J lost 2; bases outside the gene matches: 7. Germline CDR1 reads KGHDR; CDR2 reads SFDVKD. In DNA form, the CDR3 reads TGTGCCACCAGGCCCCGGACAGGGACCACAGATACGCAGTATTTT. It codes for CATRPRTGTTDTQYF.

This clonotype occurred many times. This rearrangement joins TRBV14 to TRBJ2-7, with 8 bases fitting TRBD2. Per germline, CDR1 SGHDN and CDR2 FVKESK. This CDR3 contains 16 residues. V was pared by 3 bases and J by 2 bases, with 9 bases of the junction left unmatched. CDR3 sequence (DNA): TGTGCCAGCAGCCACCCCAGCGGGAGCTATACCTACGAGCAGTACTTC. Residues: CASSHPSGSYTYEQYF.

J is TRBJ1-2 and V is TRBV18; perhaps TRBD1 as D (6 bases). Germline CDR1 KGHSH, CDR2 LQKENI. V shed 6 bases and J shed 5 bases, with 25 bases lying between them. This CDR3 has 17 residues. The CDR3 spells CASSGFGRTDPRYGYTF. Here the CDR3 DNA reads TGTGCCAGCTCGGGATTTGGAAGGACAGATCCCCGTTATGGCTACACCTTC.